This TCR beta chain appears in the sequencing data of a study of T-cell memory formation after mild COVID-19. Study findings and constraints: Clones contracting day 15 to 85 were balanced CD4/CD8; later expanders leaned CD4+.

TCRdb called the 5' RACE reads again in MiXCR, with one record for every CDR3 protein. The table records 350,000 to 500,000 distinct CDR3 sequences, over 15% of them present only once. This clonotype was recorded a few times. Its matching antigen is unknown. The CDR3 loop spans 14 amino acids. Germline V lookup: CDR1 SNHLY, CDR2 FYNNEI. After removal of 6 bases from V and 4 bases from J, the junction contained 3 bases not matched to a gene. This chain links TRBV2 with TRBJ2-2; 9 nucleotides line up with TRBD2. The receptor was isolated from a man younger than 35 who had mild COVID-19 (a few samples of this study predate the infection). Cell type and time point are not known. Specimen: PBMCs or a T cell subset sorted from them (not recorded which). The CDR3 nucleotides read TGTGCCAGCAGACTTAGCGGGGGCACCGGGGAGCTGTTTTTT. Translating gives CASRLSGGTGELFF.